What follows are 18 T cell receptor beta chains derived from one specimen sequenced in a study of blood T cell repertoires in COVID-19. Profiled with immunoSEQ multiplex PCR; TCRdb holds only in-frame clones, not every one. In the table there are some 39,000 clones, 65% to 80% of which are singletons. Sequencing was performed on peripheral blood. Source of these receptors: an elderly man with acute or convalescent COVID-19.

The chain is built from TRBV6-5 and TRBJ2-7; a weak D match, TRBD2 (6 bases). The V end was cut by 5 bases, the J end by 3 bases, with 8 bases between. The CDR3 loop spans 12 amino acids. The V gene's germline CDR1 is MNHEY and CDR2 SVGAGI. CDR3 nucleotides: TGTGCCAGCAGTCGACTAGTCTACGAGCAGTACTTC. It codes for CASSRLVYEQYF.

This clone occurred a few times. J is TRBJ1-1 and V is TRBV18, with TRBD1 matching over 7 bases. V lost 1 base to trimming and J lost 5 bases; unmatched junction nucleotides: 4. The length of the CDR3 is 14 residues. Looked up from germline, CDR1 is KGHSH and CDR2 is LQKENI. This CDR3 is CASSPQGASTEAFF. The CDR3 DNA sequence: TGTGCCAGCTCACCACAGGGGGCGAGTACTGAAGCTTTCTTT.

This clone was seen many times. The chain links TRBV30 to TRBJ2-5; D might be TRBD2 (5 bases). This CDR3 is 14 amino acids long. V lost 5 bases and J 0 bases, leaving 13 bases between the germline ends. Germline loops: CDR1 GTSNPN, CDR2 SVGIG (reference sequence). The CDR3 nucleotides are TGTGCCTGGGAGGAGGACCAGAACCAAGAGACCCAGTACTTC. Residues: CAWEEDQNQETQYF. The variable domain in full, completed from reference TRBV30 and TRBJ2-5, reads SQTIHQWPATLVQPVGSPLSLECTVEGTSNPNLYWYRQAAGRGLQLLFYSVGIGQISSEVPQNLSASRPQDRQFILSSKKLLLSDSGFYLCAWEEDQNQETQYFGPGTRLLVL.

CDR3 amino acids: CASSAGGSGDQPQHF. CDR3 DNA: TGTGCCAGTAGTGCGGGGGGTAGTGGAGATCAGCCCCAGCATTTT. This chain links TRBV19 with TRBJ1-5; D might be TRBD1 (5 bases). CDR1 is LNHDA, CDR2 SQIVND, per germline (reference sequence). With 5 bases removed from V and 5 bases from J, the gap between germline ends came to 16 bases. The CDR3 totals 15 residues.

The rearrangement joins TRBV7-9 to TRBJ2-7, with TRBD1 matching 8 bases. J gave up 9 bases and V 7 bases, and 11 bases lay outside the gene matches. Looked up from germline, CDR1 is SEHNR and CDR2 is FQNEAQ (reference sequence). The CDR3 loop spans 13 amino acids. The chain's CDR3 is CASNPGQGIAQYF. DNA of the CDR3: TGTGCCAGCAACCCCGGACAGGGAATCGCGCAGTACTTC.

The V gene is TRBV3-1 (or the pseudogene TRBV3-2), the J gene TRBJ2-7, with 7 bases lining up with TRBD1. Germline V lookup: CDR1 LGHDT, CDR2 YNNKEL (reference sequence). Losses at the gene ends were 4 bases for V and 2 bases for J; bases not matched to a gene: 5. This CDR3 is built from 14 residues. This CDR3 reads CASSPTTGAYEQYF. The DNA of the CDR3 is TGTGCCAGCAGCCCCACTACAGGGGCCTACGAGCAGTACTTC.

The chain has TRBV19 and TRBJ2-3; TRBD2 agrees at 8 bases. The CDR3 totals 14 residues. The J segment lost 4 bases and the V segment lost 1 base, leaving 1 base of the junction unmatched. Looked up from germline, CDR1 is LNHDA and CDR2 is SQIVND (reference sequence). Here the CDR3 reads CASSIVAGPDTQYF. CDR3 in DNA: TGTGCCAGTAGTATAGTAGCGGGACCAGATACGCAGTATTTT.

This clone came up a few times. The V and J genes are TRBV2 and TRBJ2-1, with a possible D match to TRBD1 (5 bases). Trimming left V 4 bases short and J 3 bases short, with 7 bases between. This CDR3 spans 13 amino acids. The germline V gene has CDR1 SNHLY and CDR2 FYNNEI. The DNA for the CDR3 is TGTGCCAGCAGTGTTCAGGGCTACAATGAGCAGTTCTTC. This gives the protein CASSVQGYNEQFF.

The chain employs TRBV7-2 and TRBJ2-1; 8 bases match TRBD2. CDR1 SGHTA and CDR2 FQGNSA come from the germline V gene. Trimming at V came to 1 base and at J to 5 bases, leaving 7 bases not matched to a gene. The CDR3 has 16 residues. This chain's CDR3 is CASSLGASGGHNEQFF. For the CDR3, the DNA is TGTGCCAGCAGCTTAGGCGCCAGCGGGGGCCACAATGAGCAGTTCTTC. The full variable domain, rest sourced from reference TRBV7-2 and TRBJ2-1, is GAGVSQSPSNKVTEKGKDVELRCDPISGHTALYWYRQSLGQGLEFLIYFQGNSAPDKSGLPSDRFSAERTGGSVSTLTIQRTQQEDSAVYLCASSLGASGGHNEQFFGPGTRLTVL.

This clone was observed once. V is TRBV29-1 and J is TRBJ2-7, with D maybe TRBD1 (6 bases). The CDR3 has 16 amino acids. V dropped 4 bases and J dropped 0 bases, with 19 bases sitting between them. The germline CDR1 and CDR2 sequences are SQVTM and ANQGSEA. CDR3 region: CSVGGEFGQTSYEQYF. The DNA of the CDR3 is TGCAGCGTTGGGGGAGAATTTGGACAGACCTCCTACGAGCAGTACTTC.

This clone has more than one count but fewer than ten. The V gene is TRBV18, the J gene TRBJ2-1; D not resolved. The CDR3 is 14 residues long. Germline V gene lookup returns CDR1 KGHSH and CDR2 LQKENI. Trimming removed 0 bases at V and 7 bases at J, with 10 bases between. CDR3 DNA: TGTGCCAGCTCACCACCGTCGACTTCGAATGAGCAGTTCTTC. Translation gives CASSPPSTSNEQFF. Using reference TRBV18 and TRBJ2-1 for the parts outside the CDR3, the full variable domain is NAGVMQNPRHLVRRRGQEARLRCSPMKGHSHVYWYRQLPEEGLKFMVYLQKENIIDESGMPKERFSAEFPKEGPSILRIQQVVRGDSAAYFCASSPPSTSNEQFFGPGTRLTVL.

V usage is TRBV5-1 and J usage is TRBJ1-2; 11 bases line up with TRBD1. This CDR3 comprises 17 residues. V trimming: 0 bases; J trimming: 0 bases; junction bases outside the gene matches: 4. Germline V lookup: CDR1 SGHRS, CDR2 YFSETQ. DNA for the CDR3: TGCGCCAGCAGCTTGGGAGGACAGGGGGCCCCTAACTATGGCTACACCTTC. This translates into CASSLGGQGAPNYGYTF.

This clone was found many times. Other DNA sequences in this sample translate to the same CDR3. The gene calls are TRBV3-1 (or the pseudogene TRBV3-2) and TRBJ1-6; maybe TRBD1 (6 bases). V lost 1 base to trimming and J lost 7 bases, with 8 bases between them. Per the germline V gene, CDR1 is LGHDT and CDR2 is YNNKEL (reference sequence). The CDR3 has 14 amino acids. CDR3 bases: TGTGCCAGCAGCCAAGGGACAGTAAATTCACCCCTCCACTTT. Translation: CASSQGTVNSPLHF.

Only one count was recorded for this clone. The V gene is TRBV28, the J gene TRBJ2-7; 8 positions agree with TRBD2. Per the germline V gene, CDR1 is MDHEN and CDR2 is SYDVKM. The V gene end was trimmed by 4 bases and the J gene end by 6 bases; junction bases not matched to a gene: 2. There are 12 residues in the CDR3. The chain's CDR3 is CASSWGTSEQYF. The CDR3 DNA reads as TGTGCCAGCAGTTGGGGGACTAGCGAGCAGTACTTC.

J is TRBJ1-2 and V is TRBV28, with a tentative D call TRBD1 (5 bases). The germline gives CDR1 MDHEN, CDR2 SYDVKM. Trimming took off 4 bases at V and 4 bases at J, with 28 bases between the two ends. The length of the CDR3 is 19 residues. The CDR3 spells CASSSPSWGGVGAGYGYTF. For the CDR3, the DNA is TGTGCCAGCAGTTCGCCCTCCTGGGGGGGGGTGGGAGCGGGCTATGGCTACACCTTC.

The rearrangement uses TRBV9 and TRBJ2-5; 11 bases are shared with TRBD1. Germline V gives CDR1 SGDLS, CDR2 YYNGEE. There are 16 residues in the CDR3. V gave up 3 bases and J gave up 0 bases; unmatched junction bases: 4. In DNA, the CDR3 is TGTGCCAGCAGCGACGGGACAGGGGGAAACCAAGAGACCCAGTACTTC. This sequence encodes CASSDGTGGNQETQYF.

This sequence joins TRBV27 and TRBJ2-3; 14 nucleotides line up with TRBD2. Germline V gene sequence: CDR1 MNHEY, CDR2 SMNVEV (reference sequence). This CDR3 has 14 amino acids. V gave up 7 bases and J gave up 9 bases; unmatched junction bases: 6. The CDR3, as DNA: TGTGCCAGCACCCCGACTAGCGGGGGGGGGACGCAGTATTTT. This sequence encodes CASTPTSGGGTQYF.

The DNA of the CDR3 is TGTGCCAGCAGCCCTCAGACAGGGGGCTACGGGGAGCTGTTTTTT. Protein: CASSPQTGGYGELFF. This chain uses TRBV7-3 with TRBJ2-2; TRBD1 matches 10 bases. Germline trimming cut 5 bases from V and 7 bases from J; bases unmatched to any gene: 7. The germline CDR1 and CDR2 sequences are SGHTA and FQGTGA. The CDR3 has 15 residues.